These 10 T cell receptor beta chains were all obtained from the same sample, sequenced in a study of OX40 agonist ivuxolimab in advanced cancers. TCRdb's copy holds only in-frame clones and misses some; the assay was immunoSEQ multiplex PCR. The sample consists of approximately 12,000 clones, about two thirds of them appearing once. Sequencing was performed on CD4+ or CD8+ T cells sorted from blood, taken in a trial of the OX40 agonist ivuxolimab. These receptors came from an adult with an advanced solid tumor such as melanoma, head and neck, liver or kidney cancer.

The chain recombines TRBV11-1 with TRBJ2-6, with D possibly being TRBD1 (5 bases). Trimming left V 5 bases short and J 6 bases short, with 14 bases between. The CDR3 has 15 amino acids. Germline V gives CDR1 SGHAT, CDR2 FQDESV (reference sequence). CDR3 in DNA: TGTGCCAGCAGCGAACAGGCTCTTAAGGCCAACGTCCTGACTTTC. It is translated as CASSEQALKANVLTF.

The table lists this clone with a count of one. The genes are TRBV7-9 and TRBJ2-7, with no clear D. Trimming cost V 4 bases and J 3 bases, with 13 bases left between them. CDR1 is SEHNR, CDR2 FQNEAQ, per germline (reference sequence). The CDR3 length is 14 residues. The CDR3 loop reads CASSSQGKSYEQYF. CDR3 DNA: TGTGCCAGCAGCTCCCAAGGCAAAAGCTACGAGCAGTACTTC.

This clone is labeled as medium-sized. This chain connects TRBV28 to TRBJ1-4, with TRBD1 identical over 8 bases. Losses at the gene ends were 6 bases for V and 7 bases for J; bases not matched to a gene: 10. The germline V gene has CDR1 MDHEN and CDR2 SYDVKM. This CDR3 has 15 residues. This chain's CDR3 is CASSPGQGWGEKLFF. DNA for the CDR3: TGTGCCAGCAGCCCCGGACAGGGTTGGGGTGAAAAACTGTTTTTT.

Only one count was recorded for this clone. CDR3 protein: CASSHRLQLAEVYNEQFF. CDR3 nucleotides: TGTGCCAGCTCGCACCGACTACAACTAGCGGAAGTCTACAATGAGCAGTTCTTC. V is TRBV18 and J is TRBJ2-1; 8 bases match TRBD2. V was pared by 6 bases and J by 3 bases, with 16 bases of the junction left unmatched. CDR3 size: 18 residues. The V gene's germline CDR1 is KGHSH and CDR2 LQKENI.

This clone turned up a few times. This rearrangement joins TRBV10-3 to TRBJ2-7, with a weak D call TRBD2 (6 bases). Looked up from germline, CDR1 is ENHRY and CDR2 is SYGVKD. V gave up 2 bases and J gave up 5 bases, with 7 bases separating them. The length of the CDR3 is 12 residues. In nucleotides, the CDR3 is TGTGCCATCAGTGAGGCGGGACACGAGCAGTACTTC. This codes for CAISEAGHEQYF.

The chain is built from TRBV19 and TRBJ1-2, with 9 bases lining up with TRBD1. Germline assignment: CDR1 LNHDA and CDR2 SQIVND (reference sequence). The CDR3 extends over 15 amino acids. J gave up 5 bases and V 4 bases, and 8 bases lay outside the gene matches. The CDR3 sequence is CASSTGQGGLYGYTF. CDR3 DNA sequence: TGTGCCAGTAGTACGGGACAGGGTGGCCTATATGGCTACACCTTC.

The chain combines TRBV7-7 with TRBJ2-3; D remains unclear. Germline-derived CDR1 and CDR2 are SSHAT and FNYEAQ (reference sequence). Between the trimmed V and J ends, which lost 1 base and 5 bases, there was a span of 7 bases. The CDR3 is made up of 13 amino acids. CDR3 coding DNA: TGTGCCAGCAGCTTAGGAGAAGTAGATACGCAGTATTTT. It translates to CASSLGEVDTQYF.

A few counts support this clone. CDR3 amino acids: CASSEALYRGLTDTQYF. The CDR3 DNA reads TGTGCCAGCAGTGAAGCTCTATACAGGGGGCTAACAGATACGCAGTATTTT. This chain joins TRBV6-1 and TRBJ2-3; 9 nucleotides agree with TRBD1. The CDR3 consists of 17 residues. Germline V gene sequence: CDR1 MNHNS, CDR2 SASEGT. Trimming removed 0 bases from V and 3 bases from J; junction bases left unmatched: 7.

This sequence joins TRBV27 and TRBJ2-1; D uncertain. V gave up 4 bases and J gave up 5 bases, with 18 bases separating them. The CDR3 covers 16 residues. Germline assignment: CDR1 MNHEY and CDR2 SMNVEV (reference sequence). The DNA of the CDR3 is TGTGCCAGCAGTTCAGCTGGTAGCCGAGCTGACAATGAGCAGTTCTTC. This gives the protein CASSSAGSRADNEQFF.

V usage is TRBV27 and J usage is TRBJ1-5; the D is unclear. CDR1 MNHEY and CDR2 SMNVEV come from the germline V gene (reference sequence). Trimming removed 10 bases from V and 1 base from J, with 14 bases in between. The CDR3 length is 14 residues. The CDR3 nucleotides read TGTGCCAACCCCCGGCCCGGCAGCAATCAGCCCCAGCATTTT. Protein product: CANPRPGSNQPQHF.